The rows below give T cell receptor beta chains drawn from one sample of a study of cytomegalovirus exposure and HLA in healthy donors. Libraries were prepared by immunoSEQ multiplex PCR; TCRdb keeps only in-frame clonotypes and omits some of them. This table holds around 99,000 clones, roughly 82% found once. The specimen sequenced was PBMCs. The source of these receptors is a man aged 25 to 40 in good health and CMV-seropositive. CDR3s include the opening cysteine and the closing phenylalanine or tryptophan. A D gene is named only where the DNA matches it firmly. The size of a clone is reported for some rows only, either as once, few or many, or as a class for expanded clones.

j_call | d_call | v_call | cdr3_length | clone_size | cdr3_aa | cdr3_nt
TRBJ2-2 | TRBD1 | TRBV5-1 | 16 | . | CASSLEPGTGRRELFF | TGCGCCAGCAGCTTGGAGCCCGGGACAGGGCGCAGGGAGCTGTTTTTT
TRBJ2-7 | . | TRBV21-1 | 14 | . | CASPGGFSVYEQYF | TGTGCCAGTCCCGGAGGGTTTAGCGTGTACGAGCAGTACTTC
TRBJ2-3 | TRBD2 | TRBV2 | 12 | . | CASSGLADTQYF | TGTGCCAGCAGCGGACTAGCGGATACGCAGTATTTT
TRBJ2-3 | TRBD2 | TRBV5-1 | 16 | . | CASSLEAGGLTDTQYF | TGCGCCAGCAGCTTGGAGGCGGGGGGGCTCACAGATACGCAGTATTTT
TRBJ1-3 | . | TRBV18 | 14 | . | CASSNGSHGNTIYF | TGTGCCAGCTCAAACGGGTCGCACGGAAACACCATATATTTT
TRBJ2-7 | TRBD1 | TRBV9 | 14 | . | CASSGQGETYEQYF | TGTGCCAGCAGCGGCCAGGGGGAGACCTACGAGCAGTACTTC
TRBJ1-5 | TRBD1 | TRBV7-9 | 13 | . | CSSSLTGEQPQHF | TGTTCCAGCAGCTTAACAGGGGAACAGCCCCAGCATTTT
TRBJ1-4 | . | TRBV6-5 | 14 | . | CASSYTRTNEKLFF | TGTGCCAGCAGTTACACCCGGACTAATGAAAAACTGTTTTTT
TRBJ1-5 | TRBD1 | TRBV7-9 | 14 | once | CASTVGTGTQPQHF | TGTGCCAGCACCGTGGGGACAGGGACTCAGCCCCAGCATTTT
TRBJ1-1 | . | TRBV11-2 | 12 | . | CASSVSGRGAFF | TGTGCCAGCAGCGTGTCCGGAAGGGGAGCTTTCTTT
TRBJ1-1 | . | TRBV14 | 12 | once | CASSQGGAEAFF | TGTGCCAGCAGCCAAGGGGGGGCTGAAGCTTTCTTT